Listed below are T cell receptor beta chains from one sample, sequenced in a study of response to subunit inactivated influenza vaccine. TCRdb reprocessed the RT-PCR reads via MiXCR and lists one record per CDR3 protein. The sample records about 540,000 distinct CDR3 sequences, under 25% being singletons. These data were likewise used in another study, on T cells expressing NK-cell markers.

This sample comprised CD4+ T cells sorted from PBMCs, obtained roughly 13 days after vaccination. Every receptor here comes from a man aged 50-60 years who received an inactivated influenza vaccine. Both conserved end residues are part of each CDR3. A D gene is named only where the DNA matches it firmly. Clone size is given for some rows only: seen once, a few or many times, or a class if the clone is expanded.

j_gene	v_gene	d_gene	abundance	CDR3aa	CDR3nt
TRBJ1-3	TRBV11-2	NA	few	CASRVTGSGNTIYF	TGTGCCAGCAGGGTCACAGGCTCTGGAAACACCATATATTTT
TRBJ2-7	TRBV12-3/TRBV12-4	NA	many	CASTQTGKTYEQYF	TGTGCCAGCACCCAAACCGGGAAAACCTACGAGCAGTACTTC
TRBJ1-2	TRBV4-3	NA	NA	CASSQGQANYGYTF	TGCGCCAGCAGCCAGGGACAAGCGAACTATGGCTACACCTTC
TRBJ2-1	TRBV6-2/TRBV6-3	TRBD2	NA	CASTPAREEYNEQFF	TGTGCCAGCACCCCGGCGCGGGAGGAATACAATGAGCAGTTCTTC
TRBJ2-3	TRBV12-3/TRBV12-4	NA	NA	CASSLVTWDSTDTQYF	TGTGCCAGCAGCCTTGTTACTTGGGACAGCACAGATACGCAGTATTTT
TRBJ1-1	TRBV12-3/TRBV12-4	NA	few	CASVIRMNTEAFF	TGTGCCAGCGTCATTCGAATGAACACTGAAGCTTTCTTT
TRBJ2-4	TRBV15	TRBD1	once	CATSRWTGGFKNIQYF	TGTGCCACCAGCAGATGGACAGGGGGCTTCAAAAACATTCAGTACTTC
TRBJ1-1	TRBV4-3	NA	NA	CASSQGYRRNTEAFF	TGCGCCAGCAGCCAAGGTTACAGGAGGAACACTGAAGCTTTCTTT
TRBJ1-1	TRBV5-6	NA	few	CASSLISGTEAFF	TGTGCCAGCAGCTTGATATCCGGCACTGAAGCTTTCTTT
TRBJ2-7	TRBV6-5	NA	few	CASSSTWTAYEQYF	TGTGCCAGCAGTTCGACATGGACAGCCTACGAGCAGTACTTC
TRBJ2-3	TRBV28	TRBD1	few	CASSSPGTGTDTQYF	TGTGCCAGCAGTTCCCCCGGGACAGGCACAGATACGCAGTATTTT
TRBJ1-1	TRBV29-1	NA	NA	CSVGGGGSTEAFF	TGCAGCGTTGGGGGTGGCGGGAGCACTGAAGCTTTCTTT
TRBJ2-2	TRBV7-2	NA	few	CAIPVEPNTGELFF	TGTGCCATCCCCGTTGAGCCGAACACCGGGGAGCTGTTTTTT
TRBJ2-3	TRBV20-1	NA	NA	CSARPESSVDTQYF	TGCAGTGCTAGACCCGAGAGTTCAGTAGATACGCAGTATTTT
TRBJ2-5	TRBV5-1	TRBD2	few	CASTPMGGVETQYF	TGCGCCAGCACCCCCATGGGAGGGGTAGAGACCCAGTACTTC
TRBJ2-2	TRBV25-1	TRBD2	few	CASRETGLAGGPRTGELFF	TGTGCCAGCAGGGAAACGGGACTAGCGGGGGGGCCTCGAACCGGGGAGCTGTTTTTT
TRBJ1-1	TRBV6-2/TRBV6-3	TRBD1	few	CASSSRTGLVTEAFF	TGTGCCAGCAGCTCTCGGACAGGTTTGGTCACTGAAGCTTTCTTT
TRBJ2-2	TRBV25-1	TRBD2	NA	CASSEFGGMSNTGELFF	TGTGCCAGCAGTGAATTCGGGGGGATGTCGAACACCGGGGAGCTGTTTTTT
TRBJ2-7	TRBV10-3	TRBD2	NA	CAISDRRTSRNYEQYF	TGTGCCATCAGTGATCGTAGGACTAGCAGAAACTACGAGCAGTACTTC
TRBJ1-6	TRBV28	NA	NA	CASTPPNLQGRPLHF	TGTGCCAGCACCCCCCCCAACCTACAGGGCAGGCCCCTCCACTTT
TRBJ1-5	TRBV15	NA	few	CATSRVQNNQPQHF	TGTGCCACCAGCAGAGTTCAGAACAATCAGCCCCAGCATTTT
TRBJ2-1	TRBV14	TRBD1	NA	CASSPRQGGARFF	TGTGCCAGCAGCCCCCGACAGGGGGGTGCTCGGTTCTTC
TRBJ2-1	TRBV12-3/TRBV12-4	NA	few	CASTVTMNEQFF	TGTGCCAGCACCGTAACGATGAATGAGCAGTTCTTC
TRBJ2-1	TRBV3-1	TRBD2	NA	CASSPLLAGGSNEQFF	TGTGCCAGCAGCCCGCTACTAGCGGGAGGAAGCAATGAGCAGTTCTTC
TRBJ1-2	TRBV9	NA	few	CASSVSMPEEANYGYTF	TGTGCCAGCAGCGTAAGCATGCCCGAGGAGGCTAACTATGGCTACACCTTC
TRBJ1-1	TRBV5-6	NA	NA	CASSLRRDGNTEAFF	TGTGCCAGCAGCTTGCGACGGGACGGGAACACTGAAGCTTTCTTT
TRBJ2-3	TRBV12-3/TRBV12-4	NA	NA	CASSSGLQSAYF	TGTGCCAGCAGTTCGGGACTTCAATCAGCGTATTTT
TRBJ2-1	TRBV9	TRBD2	NA	CASSVDPSGSRNEQFF	TGTGCCAGCAGCGTAGATCCTAGCGGGAGCAGGAATGAGCAGTTCTTC
TRBJ2-3	TRBV4-1	NA	few	CASSQVSLANTDTQYF	TGCGCCAGCAGCCAAGTGAGTTTGGCGAACACAGATACGCAGTATTTT